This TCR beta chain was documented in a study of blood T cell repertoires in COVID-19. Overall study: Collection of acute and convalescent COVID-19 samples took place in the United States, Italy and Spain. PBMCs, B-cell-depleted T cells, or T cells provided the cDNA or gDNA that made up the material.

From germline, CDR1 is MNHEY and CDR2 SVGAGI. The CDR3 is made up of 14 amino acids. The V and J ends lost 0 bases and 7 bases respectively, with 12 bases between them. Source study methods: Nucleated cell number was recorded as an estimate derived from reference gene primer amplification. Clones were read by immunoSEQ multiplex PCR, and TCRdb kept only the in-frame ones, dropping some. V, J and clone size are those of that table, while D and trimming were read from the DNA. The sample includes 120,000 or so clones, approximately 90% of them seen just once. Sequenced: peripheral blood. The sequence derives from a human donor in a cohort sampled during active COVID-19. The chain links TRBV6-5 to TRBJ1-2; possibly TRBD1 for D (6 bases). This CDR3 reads CASSYSNRAGGYTF. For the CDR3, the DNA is TGTGCCAGCAGTTACTCGAACAGGGCCGGTGGCTACACCTTC.